Listed below are T cell receptor beta chains from one sample, sequenced in a study of CD8+CD57+ T cells in acquired aplastic anemia. Each CDR3 protein is one row after TCRdb ran MiXCR on the reads. The profile shows about 150,000 distinct CDR3 sequences, less than 60% of them singletons. Sequencing was carried out using sorted CD4+, CD8+, or CD8+CD57+ T cells (not recorded which) from PBMCs. The receptors were sampled from a human donor with aplastic anemia. The CDR3 runs from the conserved cysteine through the conserved F or W. D genes are given only for firm matches. The size field is filled for only some rows; it gives once, few, many or a size class.

>TRBD1|TRBJ2-1|TRBV5-4|.
CASSLGLGTGYNEQFF
TGTGCCAGCAGCTTGGGCCTCGGGACAGGGTACAATGAGCAGTTCTTC
>.|TRBJ1-5|TRBV24-1|.
CATSDQYRNQPQHF
TGTGCCACCAGTGACCAATACAGGAATCAGCCCCAGCATTTT
>.|TRBJ2-7|TRBV19|.
CASSMGDYEQYF
TGTGCCAGTAGTATGGGGGATTACGAGCAGTACTTC
>TRBD1|TRBJ1-2|TRBV19|.
CASSLRQGVPGYTF
TGTGCCAGTAGTCTTAGACAGGGTGTACCCGGCTACACCTTC
>.|TRBJ1-2|TRBV7-2|few
CASSLVREYGYTF
TGTGCCAGCAGCTTAGTGAGGGAATATGGCTACACCTTC
>TRBD1|TRBJ1-6|TRBV9|many
CASSKFDRGSNSPLHF
TGTGCCAGCAGCAAATTTGACAGGGGGAGTAATTCACCCCTCCACTTT
>.|TRBJ2-7|TRBV10-3|few
CAATSMGGLWEQYF
TGCGCCGCCACCTCGATGGGGGGGCTTTGGGAGCAGTACTTC
>TRBD1|TRBJ1-3|TRBV7-7|.
CASSSDRGTGNTIYF
TGTGCTAGCAGCTCGGACAGGGGAACTGGAAACACCATATATTTT
>.|TRBJ2-5|TRBV25-1|.
CASSSPRQADSQTQYF
TGTGCCAGCAGCTCCCCTAGACAGGCTGACTCACAGACCCAGTACTTC
>.|TRBJ2-3|TRBV5-1|.
CASSEGLSTDTQYF
TGCGCCAGCAGTGAGGGGCTTAGCACAGATACGCAGTATTTT
>TRBD2|TRBJ2-5|TRBV2|many
CASSDAAGGPLRETQYF
TGTGCCAGCAGTGATGCAGCGGGAGGGCCTCTCCGGGAGACCCAGTACTTC
>TRBD2|TRBJ2-3|TRBV5-4|many
CASSLGTSDRTDTQYF
TGTGCCAGCAGCTTGGGGACTAGCGACCGCACAGATACGCAGTATTTT
>TRBD1|TRBJ1-1|TRBV6-2/TRBV6-3|.
CASSTPGQGAGEAFF
TGTGCCAGCAGCACCCCGGGACAGGGGGCCGGTGAAGCTTTCTTT
>.|TRBJ2-3|TRBV11-3|.
CASSLVLGTSTDTQYF
TGTGCCAGCAGCTTAGTTCTGGGAACGAGCACAGATACGCAGTATTTT
>.|TRBJ1-2|TRBV19|.
CASSAPGDNYGYTF
TGTGCCAGTAGTGCCCCAGGGGATAACTATGGCTACACCTTC
>.|TRBJ2-3|TRBV6-2/TRBV6-3|few
CASSYSLGSLSTDTQYF
TGTGCCAGCAGTTACTCTTTGGGCAGTCTTAGCACAGATACGCAGTATTTT
>.|TRBJ1-6|TRBV6-1|many
CASLRDGGNSPLHF
TGTGCCAGCCTGAGGGACGGCGGGAATTCACCCCTCCACTTT
>.|TRBJ2-1|TRBV5-1|.
CASSLAGAAVGSYNEQFF
TGCGCCAGCAGCTTGGCCGGGGCTGCGGTTGGATCCTACAATGAGCAGTTCTTC
>TRBD1|TRBJ1-2|TRBV4-1|many
CASSQGSEGARGYTF
TGCGCCAGCAGCCAAGGGTCAGAGGGGGCGCGGGGCTACACCTTC
>.|TRBJ1-1|TRBV10-3|.
CAITAGSMNTEAFF
TGTGCCATCACCGCAGGGTCCATGAACACTGAAGCTTTCTTT
>.|TRBJ1-1|TRBV10-3|.
CAINSNRNTEAFF
TGTGCCATCAATTCTAACAGGAACACTGAAGCTTTCTTT
>.|TRBJ1-2|TRBV7-6|.
CASSQGPGRANYGYTF
TGTGCCAGCAGCCAGGGACCGGGCCGGGCTAACTATGGCTACACCTTC
>.|TRBJ2-1|TRBV19|.
CASTQGVPGQFF
TGTGCCAGTACCCAAGGGGTTCCGGGGCAGTTCTTC
>.|TRBJ2-2|TRBV19|once
CAGSSKGGGTGELFF
TGTGCCGGTAGTTCGAAAGGGGGAGGCACCGGGGAGCTGTTTTTT
>TRBD2|TRBJ2-1|TRBV14|few
CASSQPGLAGGPQSYNEQFF
TGTGCCAGCAGCCAACCGGGACTAGCGGGGGGGCCGCAGTCCTACAATGAGCAGTTCTTC
>.|TRBJ2-1|TRBV20-1|.
CSVKQVTYNEQFF
TGCAGCGTAAAACAGGTAACCTACAATGAGCAGTTCTTC
>.|TRBJ1-5|TRBV20-1|few
CSATDRHSNQPQHF
TGCAGTGCTACGGACAGACATAGCAATCAGCCCCAGCATTTT
>.|TRBJ1-2|TRBV5-5|.
CASSLAVEGVEGGYTF
TGTGCCAGCAGCTTGGCCGTCGAAGGGGTAGAAGGTGGCTACACCTTC
>.|TRBJ1-2|TRBV12-3/TRBV12-4|many
CASWGRVGTNYGYTF
TGTGCCAGCTGGGGCAGGGTGGGGACTAACTATGGCTACACCTTC
>.|TRBJ2-1|TRBV4-2|.
CASSPYLRYGEQFF
TGTGCCAGCAGCCCGTACCTACGGTATGGTGAGCAGTTCTTC
>.|TRBJ1-1|TRBV25-1|.
CASSNSRGSEAFF
TGTGCCAGCAGTAACTCCAGGGGATCTGAAGCTTTCTTT
>.|TRBJ1-3|TRBV10-3|.
CASSYRTGLSGNTIYF
TGTGCCAGCAGTTACCGGACGGGGCTCTCTGGAAACACCATATATTTT
>TRBD1|TRBJ2-6|TRBV29-1|.
CSVDGQGMGTEAF
TGCAGCGTGGATGGACAGGGAATGGGCACTGAAGCTTTC
>TRBD1|TRBJ1-5|TRBV30|few
CAWSVRSRGRGNQPQHF
TGTGCCTGGAGTGTCCGCTCCAGGGGGCGAGGCAATCAGCCCCAGCATTTT
>.|TRBJ2-6|TRBV29-1|.
CSVREPGANVLTF
TGCAGCGTGAGGGAACCAGGGGCCAACGTCCTGACTTTC
>.|TRBJ1-2|TRBV25-1|once
CASSECANYGYTF
TGTGCCAGCAGTGAATGTGCTAACTATGGCTACACCTTC
>.|TRBJ1-5|TRBV19|many
CASSEGLSQPQHF
TGTGCCAGTTCAGAGGGGCTTTCACAGCCCCAGCATTTT
>.|TRBJ1-6|TRBV9|many
CASSVDPGSSYNSPLHF
TGTGCCAGCAGCGTAGATCCAGGGAGCTCCTATAATTCACCCCTCCACTTT
>TRBD1|TRBJ1-2|TRBV24-1|.
CATSDLDRAYGYTF
TGTGCCACCAGTGACCTGGACAGGGCCTATGGCTACACCTTC
>.|TRBJ2-1|TRBV7-9|.
CASSFFSTPEQFF
TGTGCCAGCAGCTTCTTCTCCACCCCAGAGCAGTTCTTC
>TRBD1|TRBJ1-2|TRBV11-2|many
CASSLGRRGVYKGYGYTF
TGTGCCAGCAGCTTAGGTCGCAGGGGGGTTTATAAGGGATATGGCTACACCTTC
>TRBD2|TRBJ2-5|TRBV4-2|few
CASSGLEETQYF
TGTGCCAGTAGCGGGCTCGAAGAGACCCAGTACTTC
>.|TRBJ2-1|TRBV20-1|.
CSAPGDSYNEQFF
TGCAGTGCCCCAGGGGACTCCTACAATGAGCAGTTCTTC
>TRBD2|TRBJ2-3|TRBV20-1|many
CSARIFPGGHSTDTQYF
TGCAGTGCTAGAATCTTTCCGGGAGGACATAGCACAGATACGCAGTATTTT
>TRBD1|TRBJ2-2|TRBV19|.
CASRVTGGSGELFF
TGTGCCAGTAGGGTGACAGGGGGCTCTGGGGAGCTGTTTTTT
>.|TRBJ1-3|TRBV19|many
CASSSDLVPGNTIYF
TGTGCCAGTAGTTCCGACCTGGTCCCCGGAAACACCATATATTTT
>.|TRBJ1-2|TRBV10-3|.
CAISLRGVGDGYTF
TGTGCCATCAGTCTAAGAGGGGTTGGGGATGGCTACACCTTC
>TRBD2|TRBJ2-5|TRBV10-3|.
CAIMDRSGTSGGETQYF
TGTGCCATCATGGACCGTTCCGGGACTAGCGGGGGGGAGACCCAGTACTTC
>.|TRBJ2-3|TRBV9|many
CASSEGGSTDTQYF
TGTGCCAGCAGCGAGGGGGGCAGCACAGATACGCAGTATTTT
>TRBD1|TRBJ1-1|TRBV10-1|.
CASTQGQGGNTEAFF
TGCGCCAGCACCCAAGGACAGGGGGGTAACACTGAAGCTTTCTTT